This T cell receptor beta chain was identified in a study of blood T cell repertoires in COVID-19. Study context: Samples came from the United States, Italy and Spain, spanning acute and convalescent COVID-19.

Sequencing used immunoSEQ multiplex PCR; TCRdb keeps in-frame clones, though not all of them. The sample lists around 340,000 clones, 85% to 90% occurring once. The TCR originated in a woman in her thirties who had been exposed to COVID-19. The sample taken for sequencing was PBMCs or T cells enriched from blood (not recorded which).

In nucleotides, the CDR3 is TGTGCCAGCAGTTACCCCGGGACTAGCGGGGTCTACGAGCAGTACTTC. Translated: CASSYPGTSGVYEQYF. The rearrangement uses TRBV6-8 and TRBJ2-7; 13 bases fit TRBD2. The J segment lost 3 bases and the V segment lost 2 bases, leaving 4 bases of the junction unmatched. Looked up from germline, CDR1 is MNHGY and CDR2 is SAAAGT. The CDR3 length is 16 residues.